These 13 T cell receptor beta chains were all obtained from the same sample, sequenced in a study of blood T cell repertoires in COVID-19. Clones were sequenced by immunoSEQ multiplex PCR, and TCRdb holds only the in-frame ones, with some missing. The sample holds around 300,000 clones, 80% to 95% seen once. The sequenced sample consisted of PBMCs or T cells enriched from blood (not recorded which). These receptors were taken from a woman in her twenties or thirties who had recovered from COVID-19.

The rearrangement joins TRBV19 to TRBJ2-7, with 7 bases matching TRBD1. In germline, CDR1 is LNHDA, CDR2 SQIVND (reference sequence). Unmatched junction bases numbered 11, after V lost 3 bases and J lost 6 bases. The CDR3 is 15 amino acids. The CDR3, as DNA: TGTGCCAGTAGTATTTCGTACAGGGGAGATTCCGAGCAGTACTTC. As protein: CASSISYRGDSEQYF.

The chain carries TRBV5-6 and TRBJ1-2; 11 bases agree with TRBD1. Trimming removed 4 bases from V and 5 bases from J; junction bases left unmatched: 1. Looked up from germline, CDR1 is SGHDT and CDR2 is YYEEEE. The CDR3 spans 13 residues. The CDR3 nucleotides read TGTGCCAGCAGCCGGGACAGGGGGTATGGCTACACCTTC. The encoded protein is CASSRDRGYGYTF. The variable domain in full, completed from reference TRBV5-6 and TRBJ1-2, reads DAGVTQSPTHLIKTRGQQVTLRCSPKSGHDTVSWYQQALGQGPQFIFQYYEEEERQRGNFPDRFSGHQFPNYSSELNVNALLLGDSALYLCASSRDRGYGYTFGSGTRLTVV.

This chain links TRBV6-5 with TRBJ1-5; 7 bases line up with TRBD1. Unmatched junction bases numbered 3, after V lost 7 bases and J lost 6 bases. CDR1 and CDR2 from the germline V gene are MNHEY and SVGAGI. The CDR3 runs to 12 residues. The CDR3 nucleotides read TGTGCCAGCATGACAGGGTCTCAGCCCCAGCATTTT. This gives the protein CASMTGSQPQHF.

The genes are TRBV7-3 and TRBJ2-2; D ambiguous. Trimming removed 3 bases from V and 1 base from J, with 15 bases in between. Germline V gene data show CDR1 as SGHTA and CDR2 as FQGTGA. The CDR3 totals 17 residues. CDR3 protein: CASSFESGIQNTGELFF. As DNA, the CDR3 is TGTGCCAGCAGCTTTGAATCCGGTATTCAGAACACCGGGGAGCTGTTTTTT.

The CDR3, as DNA: TGTGCCAGCAGTTGGCGCCTAGCGGGAACCCGCGAAAGCTCCTACAATGAGCAGTTCTTC. Residues: CASSWRLAGTRESSYNEQFF. The chain is built from TRBV2 and TRBJ2-1; 9 bases are shared with TRBD2. This CDR3 spans 20 amino acids. Germline V gene data show CDR1 as SNHLY and CDR2 as FYNNEI. Trimming cost V 5 bases and J 0 bases; bases outside gene matches: 17.

The V gene is TRBV5-1, the J gene TRBJ2-5; weak D call: TRBD1 (6 bases). Trimming cost V 6 bases and J 5 bases, with 20 bases left between them. The CDR3 is 15 residues long. The germline V gene has CDR1 SGHRS and CDR2 YFSETQ. Here the CDR3 reads CASTRQNPGEETQYF. Here the CDR3 DNA reads TGCGCCAGCACTCGACAGAACCCAGGGGAGGAGACCCAGTACTTC.

The gene calls are TRBV9 and TRBJ1-2; unclear D gene. V lost 0 bases to trimming and J lost 2 bases, with 5 bases between them. This CDR3 spans 13 amino acids. The germline gives CDR1 SGDLS, CDR2 YYNGEE. This CDR3 reads CASSVGRNYGYTF. The CDR3, as DNA: TGTGCCAGCAGCGTAGGCAGAAACTATGGCTACACCTTC.

This chain joins TRBV28 and TRBJ2-7; 12 bases are shared with TRBD1. V lost 4 bases to trimming and J lost 4 bases; unmatched junction nucleotides: 14. The CDR3 contains 18 residues. CDR1 is MDHEN and CDR2 is SYDVKM in the germline V gene. The DNA of the CDR3 is TGTGCCAGCAGTTATAATTTTGTGTGGGACAGGGGGCGTTACGAGCAGTACTTC. Translating gives CASSYNFVWDRGRYEQYF.

This chain links TRBV5-1 with TRBJ2-7; TRBD1 matches at 7 bases. With 3 bases clipped from V and 6 bases from J, the junction kept 6 bases outside the gene matches. The CDR3 contains 13 residues. The germline CDR1 and CDR2 sequences are SGHRS and YFSETQ. DNA for the CDR3: TGCGCCAGCAGCTGGGGACAGCGTAGCGAGCAGTACTTC. Protein product: CASSWGQRSEQYF.

The DNA of the CDR3 is TGTGCCAGCAGCCCCCCCCAGGGAACGAACACTGAAGCTTTCTTT. This encodes CASSPPQGTNTEAFF. The chain joins TRBV5-4 to TRBJ1-1, with D maybe TRBD1 (5 bases). The germline CDR1 and CDR2 sequences are SGHNT and YYREEE (reference sequence). CDR3 length: 15 amino acids. The V end lost 4 bases, the J end lost 1 base, and 14 bases lay between the germline ends.

V usage is TRBV7-9 and J usage is TRBJ2-7; D may be TRBD1 (6 bases). Germline lookup yields CDR1 SEHNR and CDR2 FQNEAQ (reference sequence). The CDR3 has 16 amino acids. The V and J ends lost 2 bases and 2 bases respectively, with 16 bases between them. Here the CDR3 reads CASSLSRDTTPYEQYF. The CDR3 DNA follows: TGTGCCAGCAGCTTAAGTCGGGACACTACCCCCTACGAGCAGTACTTC.

This clone has a handful of counts. The chain uses TRBV9 and TRBJ1-5, with D maybe TRBD1 (6 bases). CDR3 length: 15 amino acids. The V gene's germline CDR1 is SGDLS and CDR2 YYNGEE. Trimming stripped 0 bases from V and 3 bases from J, with 10 bases between. CDR3 amino acids: CASSVDGGPNQPQHF. The CDR3 nucleotides read TGTGCCAGCAGCGTAGATGGGGGCCCCAATCAGCCCCAGCATTTT.

This clone was counted a few times. The V call is TRBV18, the J call TRBJ2-7, with 9 bases fitting TRBD1. This CDR3 comprises 16 residues. V shed 5 bases, J shed 4 bases, and the junction held 12 bases outside the gene matches. CDR1 and CDR2 from the germline V gene are KGHSH and LQKENI. CDR3 bases: TGTGCCAGCTCATCATCCGGACAGGGGATTTGGTACGAGCAGTACTTC. Its translation: CASSSSGQGIWYEQYF.